Listed here are 3 T cell receptor beta chains from one sample, sequenced in a study of neoadjuvant nivolumab and ipilimumab in lung cancer. Profiling relied on immunoSEQ multiplex PCR, and the TCRdb table lists in-frame clones only, not all of them. The repertoire includes some 20,000 clones, under 85% of them detected once, and about 8.1% sits in the top ten. Sample: tumor tissue, taken after neoadjuvant nivolumab, alone or with ipilimumab, at or shortly before surgery. Receptors were obtained from an adult with non-small cell lung cancer.

The chain recombines TRBV11-2 with TRBJ2-1, with 15 bases matching TRBD2. The CDR3 spans 19 residues. J was trimmed by 7 bases and V by 5 bases; bases with no gene match: 15. Germline-derived CDR1 and CDR2 are SGHAT and FQNNGV. The CDR3 DNA sequence: TGTGCCAGCAGCCCCAGGGTTTTCGGGACTAGCGGGGGGCGGAATGAGCAGTTCTTC. This gives the protein CASSPRVFGTSGGRNEQFF.

The chain recombines TRBV11-3 with TRBJ2-2; the match to TRBD2 covers 7 bases. The CDR3 has 14 residues. Germline CDR1 is SGHNT and CDR2 is YENEEA. V was clipped by 4 bases and J by 10 bases; unmatched bases: 9. This CDR3 reads CASSWGGGSKELFF. The CDR3 DNA follows: TGTGCCAGCAGCTGGGGGGGAGGGTCGAAGGAGCTGTTTTTT.

This clone was seen only once. This chain links TRBV11-2 with TRBJ1-1; tentatively, D is TRBD1 (6 bases). Germline CDR1 and CDR2: SGHAT and FQNNGV. V lost 7 bases to trimming and J lost 1 base, with 13 bases between them. This CDR3 is 14 amino acids long. CDR3 DNA sequence: TGTGCCAGCACGAACTCAGGGGAGAACACTGAAGCTTTCTTT. Its translation: CASTNSGENTEAFF.